This T cell receptor (beta chain) was found in a study of T cell clonotyping in hematopoietic cell transplantation. Looking at the study overall: Cytoreduction preceded collection of pretransplant recipient samples.

This CDR3 spans 14 amino acids. Germline lookup yields CDR1 SGHNT and CDR2 YENEEA. V was cut by 5 bases and J by 0 bases, with 10 bases left in between. About this clone: Its specificity is not known.

Specified time point: recipient sample about 28 days before transplant, after cytoreduction. Assay used: immunoSEQ multiplex PCR; TCRdb lists only in-frame clones, some missing. The sample lists tens of thousands of clones, around 96% occurring once. Study findings and constraints: At the given depth, recipient repertoires were over 95% de novo clonotypes.

This sample comprised peripheral blood mononuclear cells, obtained before stem cell transplant. This sequence joins TRBV11-3 and TRBJ2-5; no definite D call. The TCR originated in a woman aged 50 to 60 with acute myeloid leukemia. Some clones in this sample may be carry-over from other donors' samples. This CDR3 is CASSRGPNQETQYF. The CDR3 coding sequence is TGTGCCAGCAGCCGTGGACCGAACCAAGAGACCCAGTACTTC.